One and the same sample provided the 18 T cell receptor beta chains below, sequenced in a study of brain T cells in children with intractable seizures. The table came from immunoSEQ multiplex PCR; TCRdb's copy has only in-frame clones and leaves some out. In the table there are under 400,000 clones, 93% of which are singletons. Time point described: blood from clinic visit 5 months post-surgery; TSC patient then seizure free. This material consisted of peripheral blood, taken approximately 5 months after surgery. The source of these receptors is a boy younger than two with tuberous sclerosis and intractable seizures.

V gene TRBV7-2 combines with J gene TRBJ2-1; D is possibly TRBD1 (6 bases). Germline loops: CDR1 SGHTA, CDR2 FQGNSA. The CDR3 length is 12 residues. The germline V and J ends were trimmed by 5 bases and 7 bases, with 9 bases remaining between them. The CDR3 loop is CASSPGENEQFF. DNA of the CDR3: TGTGCCAGCAGCCCAGGGGAGAATGAGCAGTTCTTC.

The chain carries TRBV9 and TRBJ2-7, with TRBD2 matching over 16 bases. The CDR3 extends over 17 amino acids. Germline CDR1 is SGDLS and CDR2 is YYNGEE. The V and J ends lost 3 bases and 8 bases, in that order; junction bases with no gene match: 11. DNA for the CDR3: TGTGCCAGCAGCGGGGGACTAGCGGGAGGGCCAGATCTCCAGCAGTACTTC. It yields the protein CASSGGLAGGPDLQQYF.

The J gene is TRBJ1-4, the V gene TRBV24-1; no reliable D call. Trimming left V 1 base short and J 8 bases short, with 4 bases between. The germline CDR1 and CDR2 sequences are KGHDR and SFDVKD. This CDR3 spans 12 amino acids. The CDR3 protein is CATSDFGEKLFF. CDR3 in DNA: TGTGCCACCAGTGATTTCGGGGAAAAACTGTTTTTT.

This chain uses TRBV29-1 with TRBJ2-1; 12 bases fit TRBD1. V was pared by 3 bases and J by 7 bases, with 7 bases of the junction left unmatched. The CDR3 has 15 amino acids. Germline CDR1 and CDR2: SQVTM and ANQGSEA. In DNA form, the CDR3 reads TGCAGCGTTGACGAGGGACAGGGGGCGCGGAATGAGCAGTTCTTC. Amino acids: CSVDEGQGARNEQFF.

The chain combines TRBV7-2 with TRBJ2-1; TRBD2 matches at 12 bases. CDR3 length equals 17 residues. Germline V gives CDR1 SGHTA, CDR2 FQGNSA. J lost 4 bases, V lost 1 base, and 5 bases had no gene match. The CDR3 spells CASSLGLAGAQYNEQFF. Here the CDR3 DNA reads TGTGCCAGCAGCTTAGGACTAGCGGGGGCCCAATACAATGAGCAGTTCTTC.

This chain links TRBV2 with TRBJ2-1; no clear D gene. The germline V gene has CDR1 SNHLY and CDR2 FYNNEI. This CDR3 is 18 amino acids long. V was cut by 6 bases and J by 0 bases, with 21 bases left in between. The CDR3 protein is CASRLVRTTLSSYNEQFF. CDR3 DNA: TGTGCCAGCAGGTTGGTTCGAACCACCTTAAGCTCCTACAATGAGCAGTTCTTC.

This chain connects TRBV28 to TRBJ2-7, with D perhaps matching TRBD1 (5 bases). The ends were cut back, 4 bases at V and 2 bases at J, with 9 bases in the middle. The CDR3 extends over 13 amino acids. Germline CDR1 reads MDHEN; CDR2 reads SYDVKM. In DNA form, the CDR3 reads TGTGCCAGCAGTTCCCCGGACACCTACGAGCAGTACTTC. It is translated as CASSSPDTYEQYF.

The V and J genes are TRBV10-3 and TRBJ2-5, with 8 bases matching TRBD1. Germline-derived CDR1 and CDR2 are ENHRY and SYGVKD. With 6 bases clipped from V and 5 bases from J, the junction kept 11 bases outside the gene matches. The CDR3 runs 15 residues. CDR3 nucleotide sequence: TGTGCCATCAGGCCTTCCTCAGGGGGCCAGGAGACCCAGTACTTC. Translating it yields CAIRPSSGGQETQYF.

The rearrangement uses TRBV28 and TRBJ2-7; 10 bases map to TRBD1. V was clipped by 10 bases and J by 4 bases; unmatched bases: 10. The CDR3 length is 14 residues. The V gene's germline CDR1 is MDHEN and CDR2 SYDVKM. The CDR3 loop is CATRRGQGVYEQYF. In nucleotides, the CDR3 is TGTGCCACTCGCCGTGGACAGGGGGTATACGAGCAGTACTTC. Based on the CDR3 plus reference TRBV28 and TRBJ2-7, the full variable domain is DVKVTQSSRYLVKRTGEKVFLECVQDMDHENMFWYRQDPGLGLRLIYFSYDVKMKEKGDIPEGYSVSREKKERFSLILESASTNQTSMYLCATRRGQGVYEQYFGPGTRLTVT.

The V and J genes are TRBV6-5 and TRBJ1-4; D uncertain. This CDR3 has 12 amino acids. CDR1 and CDR2 (germline): MNHEY, SVGAGI. Trimming removed 4 bases at V and 10 bases at J, with 10 bases between. Here the CDR3 reads CASSSGSGKLFF. CDR3 DNA: TGTGCCAGCAGTTCGGGTTCGGGAAAACTGTTTTTT.

This chain uses TRBV7-2 with TRBJ2-5, with TRBD2 identical over 8 bases. The CDR3 contains 16 residues. Germline V gene lookup returns CDR1 SGHTA and CDR2 FQGNSA. Trimming at V came to 1 base and at J to 2 bases, leaving 6 bases not matched to a gene. The CDR3, as DNA: TGTGCCAGCAGCTTAGTTTGGCGGGGGGTGCAAGAGACCCAGTACTTC. Amino acid sequence: CASSLVWRGVQETQYF.

The gene calls are TRBV18 and TRBJ2-6; D is uncertain. Germline V gene lookup returns CDR1 KGHSH and CDR2 LQKENI. The CDR3 sequence is 17 residues long. V gave up 6 bases and J gave up 0 bases, with 15 bases separating them. CDR3 nucleotide sequence: TGTGCCAGCTCCTCGTCCCACGAGCTCTCTGGGGCCAACGTCCTGACTTTC. It translates to CASSSSHELSGANVLTF.

In its sample, this clone was seen once. The V and J genes are TRBV5-1 and TRBJ2-2, with 13 bases identical to TRBD2. Germline V CDR1 and CDR2: SGHRS, YFSETQ. Germline trimming cut 4 bases from V and 6 bases from J; bases unmatched to any gene: 3. There are 15 residues in the CDR3. Here the CDR3 reads CASSGTSGGAGELFF. CDR3 nucleotides: TGCGCCAGCAGCGGCACTAGCGGGGGGGCCGGGGAGCTGTTTTTT. Complete variable domain (other parts from reference TRBV5-1 and TRBJ2-2): KAGVTQTPRYLIKTRGQQVTLSCSPISGHRSVSWYQQTPGQGLQFLFEYFSETQRNKGNFPGRFSGRQFSNSRSEMNVSTLELGDSALYLCASSGTSGGAGELFFGEGSRLTVL.

The J gene is TRBJ2-4, the V gene TRBV20-1; D uncertain. From germline, CDR1 is DFQATT and CDR2 SNEGSKA (reference sequence). V was pared by 2 bases and J by 8 bases, with 7 bases between. This CDR3 has 11 residues. CDR3 coding DNA: TGCAGTGCTAGATTGGGATACATTCAGTACTTC. Its protein is CSARLGYIQYF.

The chain uses TRBV4-2 and TRBJ2-7; 7 bases line up with TRBD2. The CDR3 extends over 15 amino acids. The J segment lost 2 bases and the V segment lost 2 bases, leaving 6 bases of the junction unmatched. The germline V gene has CDR1 LGHNA and CDR2 YNFKEQ. The CDR3 spells CASSQTSSGTYEQYF. The CDR3 DNA reads TGTGCCAGCAGCCAAACCTCTAGCGGCACCTACGAGCAGTACTTC.

This clone was seen only a few times. The chain carries TRBV6-5 and TRBJ2-2; tentatively, D is TRBD1 (5 bases). Trimming removed 7 bases from V and 0 bases from J, with 9 bases in between. The CDR3 contains 14 residues. Germline loops: CDR1 MNHEY, CDR2 SVGAGI. The CDR3 is CASIFRANTGELFF. As DNA, the CDR3 is TGTGCCAGCATATTCAGGGCGAACACCGGGGAGCTGTTTTTT.

V and J are TRBV6-6 and TRBJ2-7; D is undetermined. CDR3 length: 16 amino acids. Germline CDR1 MNHNY, CDR2 SVGAGI (reference sequence). Trimming took 2 bases from V and 0 from J, leaving 14 bases between them. DNA for the CDR3: TGTGCCAGCAGTTACACTACACACCGGAACTCCTACGAGCAGTACTTC. Its protein is CASSYTTHRNSYEQYF.

The genes are TRBV30 and TRBJ2-7; D is perhaps TRBD1 (6 bases). V was pared by 3 bases and J by 2 bases, with 11 bases between. Per germline, CDR1 GTSNPN and CDR2 SVGIG (reference sequence). The CDR3 extends over 13 amino acids. The CDR3: CAWRRTATYEQYF. The CDR3 DNA reads TGTGCCTGGAGGAGGACAGCAACCTACGAGCAGTACTTC.